The sequence of this T cell receptor (beta chain) was determined in a study of blood T cells in healthy people across ages. Whole-study results and caveats: What prevented conclusive comparison of naive and antigen-experienced cells was that PBMCs were unsorted.

A second roughly 6 to 11 cycle PCR used barcoded and J-beta primers. A template-switch adaptor that had 12 random nucleotides put a tag on each cDNA molecule. TCRdb re-called the 5' RACE reads through MiXCR, storing one row per CDR3 protein. This table holds hundreds of thousands of distinct CDR3 sequences, roughly 32% found once. Points on this clonotype: Its antigen is currently unknown. Possible read error: a much larger clone is one base away.

The source of this sequence is a woman at least 80 years old in good health. Sample: blood.

The CDR3 sequence: CTSSQGTGGADTQYF. The CDR3 DNA reads TGTACCAGCAGCCAAGGGACAGGGGGGGCAGATACGCAGTATTTT. J is TRBJ2-3 and V is TRBV6-1, with 11 bases fitting TRBD1. Germline lookup yields CDR1 MNHNS and CDR2 SASEGT. CDR3 length equals 15 residues.